A selection of T cell receptor beta chains follows, all from one sample in a study of shared clonotypes between healthy human individuals. The data were produced by immunoSEQ multiplex PCR, yet TCRdb's version contains in-frame clones alone and is incomplete. The profile shows millions of clones, 90% to 95% of them singletons. The sequencing sample was made of naive CD4+ T cells from PBMCs. The receptor source for this set is a man aged 18 to 30 in good health. Some clones in this sample may be carry-over from other donors' samples. The CDR3 runs from the conserved cysteine through the conserved F or W. A D gene is named only where the DNA matches it firmly. The size entry is marked missing in some rows and otherwise reads once, few, many or a size class.

abundance,v_gene,j_gene,d_gene,CDR3nt,CDR3aa
.,TRBV2,TRBJ2-7,TRBD1,TGTGCCAGCAGTCAGACAGGGTCGGAAGCGCGCGAGCAGTACTTC,CASSQTGSEAREQYF
.,TRBV9,TRBJ2-5,TRBD2,TGTGCCAGCAGCGTATCTAGCGGGAGGACCCAAGAGACCCAGTACTTC,CASSVSSGRTQETQYF
.,TRBV7-3,TRBJ2-2,.,TGTGCCAGCTCTAGCACCCTCACCGGGGAGCTGTTTTTT,CASSSTLTGELFF
.,TRBV6-6,TRBJ2-4,TRBD1,TGTGCCAGCAGTTCAGGGGGCTCAGCCAAAAACATTCAGTACTTC,CASSSGGSAKNIQYF
.,TRBV29-1,TRBJ1-1,.,TGCAGCGTTGATAGGGGGGTCAGGGGAGGACCTGAAGCTTTCTTT,CSVDRGVRGGPEAFF
.,TRBV28,TRBJ2-7,TRBD1,TGTGCCAGCAGCCGCCGGGACAGCATATCCTACGAGCAGTACTTC,CASSRRDSISYEQYF
.,TRBV7-9,TRBJ2-1,TRBD2,TGTGCCAGCAGCGCGCTAGCGGGAGATGAGCAGTTCTTC,CASSALAGDEQFF
once,TRBV2,TRBJ1-4,TRBD1,TGTGCCAGCAGTGTCGGACAGGGGGTACCCCCCTTAGGTGAAAAACTGTTTTTT,CASSVGQGVPPLGEKLFF
.,TRBV18,TRBJ2-3,.,TGTGCCAGCTCAACAACAGCTAGTGCGTTCACAGATACGCAGTATTTT,CASSTTASAFTDTQYF
.,TRBV7-2,TRBJ2-3,TRBD2,TGTGCCAGCAGCTCTAGGCTAGCGGGAGGGACAGATACGCAGTATTTT,CASSSRLAGGTDTQYF
.,TRBV7-2,TRBJ1-1,TRBD1,TGTGCCAGCAGCCCATGGGACAGGGGCAGGACTGAAGCTTTCTTT,CASSPWDRGRTEAFF
.,TRBV28,TRBJ1-2,.,TGTGCCAGCAGTTTTCAGGGTTACGAGGGGGGACTTTATGGCTACACCTTC,CASSFQGYEGGLYGYTF
.,TRBV2,TRBJ2-4,TRBD1,TGTGCCAGCACAAGGACAGGGGGAAACATTCAGTACTTC,CASTRTGGNIQYF
.,TRBV28,TRBJ2-6,TRBD1,TGTGCCAGCACCCCCCCCGGGACAGCTGGGGCCAACGTCCTGACTTTC,CASTPPGTAGANVLTF
.,TRBV7-2,TRBJ1-1,TRBD1,TGTGCCAGCACCCGGACAGGGCAGTCTGAAGCTTTCTTT,CASTRTGQSEAFF
.,TRBV4-1,TRBJ1-3,.,TGCGCCAGCAGCCAAACAGGGACTGGAAACACCATATATTTT,CASSQTGTGNTIYF
.,TRBV14,TRBJ1-2,TRBD1,TGTGCCAGCAGCCCTAGGACAGGGGATGGCTACACCTTC,CASSPRTGDGYTF
.,TRBV5-8,TRBJ2-1,TRBD2,TGTGCCAGCAGCTTGGGGACAGGTAGCGGGAGTTTGAATGAGCAGTTCTTC,CASSLGTGSGSLNEQFF
once,TRBV5-1,TRBJ2-3,.,TGCGCCAGCAGCTTGTCCGGGGGACCCACAGATACGCAGTATTTT,CASSLSGGPTDTQYF
.,TRBV19,TRBJ1-5,.,TGTGCCAGTAGTTTCTTGGGGGTTAATCAGCCCCAGCATTTT,CASSFLGVNQPQHF
.,TRBV18,TRBJ1-4,.,TGTGCCAGCTCACCAGGGGCAGCAACTAATGAAAAACTGTTTTTT,CASSPGAATNEKLFF
.,TRBV19,TRBJ2-7,TRBD1,TGTGCCAGTAGCGGGACAGCCTACGAGCAGTACTTC,CASSGTAYEQYF
.,TRBV7-2,TRBJ2-7,TRBD2,TGTGCCAGCAGCTTACTAAGCGGGGCAATCTACGAGCAGTACTTC,CASSLLSGAIYEQYF
.,TRBV11-2,TRBJ2-3,.,TGTGCCAGCAGCAAGGGACTCGTCACAGATACGCAGTATTTT,CASSKGLVTDTQYF
.,TRBV2,TRBJ2-4,.,TGTGCCAGTTCCCGGGGACCAACACCTGGAGCCAAAAACATTCAGTACTTC,CASSRGPTPGAKNIQYF
.,TRBV7-9,TRBJ1-2,.,TGTGCCAGCAGCTTTGGCGATCGGCGGGGCTACACCTTC,CASSFGDRRGYTF
.,TRBV15,TRBJ2-5,TRBD1,TGTGCCACCAGCAGAGGATCAGGGGGTCAAGAGACCCAGTACTTC,CATSRGSGGQETQYF
.,TRBV14,TRBJ1-5,.,TGTGCCAGCAGCCAAGGAGGCTCGGGCCATCAGCCCCAGCATTTT,CASSQGGSGHQPQHF
.,TRBV28,TRBJ1-2,.,TGTGCCAGCAACAAAGGGGGGAACTATGGCTACACCTTC,CASNKGGNYGYTF
once,TRBV5-4,TRBJ2-6,TRBD1,TGTGCCAGCAGCCCGGGACAGGGGGCGCGGGGGGCCAACGTCCTGACTTTC,CASSPGQGARGANVLTF
.,TRBV5-1,TRBJ1-2,TRBD1,TGCGCCAGCAGCCCGTCGACAGGGGGTGCTTTAGCTAACTATGGCTACACCTTC,CASSPSTGGALANYGYTF
.,TRBV10-3,TRBJ2-3,.,TGTGCCATCAGTCGTCAGGGTAGGACAGATACGCAGTATTTT,CAISRQGRTDTQYF
.,TRBV28,TRBJ2-5,.,TGTGCCAGCAGTTTACGGTCTCCGGAGACCCAGTACTTC,CASSLRSPETQYF
.,TRBV5-1,TRBJ1-2,.,TGCGCCAGCAGACGGGGCGGAGTCCGGGGCTACACCTTC,CASRRGGVRGYTF
.,TRBV4-1,TRBJ1-5,.,TGCGCCAGCAGCCAAGATACAGGGAAGGGTCAGCCCCAGCATTTT,CASSQDTGKGQPQHF
.,TRBV6-1,TRBJ2-5,.,TGTGCCAGCATAGACGAGGGGCTGCCCTCAGAGACCCAGTACTTC,CASIDEGLPSETQYF
.,TRBV5-1,TRBJ1-3,TRBD1,TGCGCCAGCAGCCAAACAGGGGTCCCTGGAAACACCATATATTTT,CASSQTGVPGNTIYF
.,TRBV4-3,TRBJ2-3,.,TGCGCCAGCAGCCAAGATGTACTTACAGATACGCAGTATTTT,CASSQDVLTDTQYF
.,TRBV9,TRBJ1-2,.,TGTGCCAGCAGCGTAGCGGCAGGCCACAACTATGGCTACACCTTC,CASSVAAGHNYGYTF
.,TRBV9,TRBJ2-4,TRBD2,TGTGCCAGCAGCCCCGAGGGTTTAGCGGGAGGGCCGGGAACCAAAAACATTCAGTACTTC,CASSPEGLAGGPGTKNIQYF
.,TRBV19,TRBJ2-7,TRBD1,TGTGCCAGTAGTCCTCATTCTTCGACAGGGGCGGGCGAGCAGTACTTC,CASSPHSSTGAGEQYF
once,TRBV7-2,TRBJ1-1,TRBD1,TGTGCCAGCAGCTGGACAGGGGGCGGTCAGAACACTGAAGCTTTCTTT,CASSWTGGGQNTEAFF
.,TRBV11-2,TRBJ2-7,.,TGTGCCAGCAGCCCTCCGGAGGGAATCCTATACTACGAGCAGTACTTC,CASSPPEGILYYEQYF
.,TRBV4-1,TRBJ1-5,.,TGCGCCAGCAGCCAGGGGGGTTTGGCTTATAGCAATCAGCCCCAGCATTTT,CASSQGGLAYSNQPQHF
.,TRBV7-2,TRBJ2-7,.,TGTGCCAGCAGTAGGGCCCGGGACGAAGCCTACGAGCAGTACTTC,CASSRARDEAYEQYF
.,TRBV29-1,TRBJ2-1,.,TGCAGCGGACGTAGCTCCTACAATGAGCAGTTCTTC,CSGRSSYNEQFF